These 32 T cell receptor beta chains were sequenced from one sample in a study of shared clonotypes between healthy human individuals. CD45RO-negative, CCR7-positively selected cells formed the naive CD8 fraction, excluding terminally differentiated effector memory CD45RA+ cells. The repertoire was sequenced with immunoSEQ multiplex PCR; TCRdb's copy has only in-frame clones and lacks some. The sample contains about 2.2 million clones, about 93% of which appear only once. The sequenced sample was naive CD8+ T cells from PBMCs. The receptors come from a man aged 18 to 29 in good health. Some clones in this sample may be carry-over from other donors' samples.

This sequence joins TRBV4-3 and TRBJ1-1; tentative D call: TRBD1 (6 bases). This CDR3 contains 13 residues. Germline V CDR1 and CDR2: LGHNA, YSLEER. Trimming removed 2 bases from V and 4 bases from J, with 8 bases in between. CDR3 bases: TGCGCCAGCAGCCAAAGGGGGGTCACTGAAGCTTTCTTT. Amino acid sequence: CASSQRGVTEAFF.

The chain combines TRBV11-2 with TRBJ1-2; D is uncertain. The CDR3 is 13 residues long. Trimming cost V 2 bases and J 10 bases, with 14 bases left between them. Germline V gives CDR1 SGHAT, CDR2 FQNNGV. CDR3 amino acids: CASSLTATRDYTF. CDR3 in DNA: TGTGCCAGCAGCTTAACAGCCACACGGGACTACACCTTC. Full variable domain (outside the CDR3, taken from reference TRBV11-2 and TRBJ1-2): EAGVAQSPRYKIIEKRQSVAFWCNPISGHATLYWYQQILGQGPKLLIQFQNNGVVDDSQLPKDRFSAERLKGVDSTLKIQPAKLEDSAVYLCASSLTATRDYTFGSGTRLTVV.

V usage is TRBV9 and J usage is TRBJ2-7, with 12 bases matching TRBD2. This CDR3 region has 15 residues. In germline, CDR1 is SGDLS, CDR2 YYNGEE. The ends lost 0 bases at V and 7 bases at J; junction bases unmatched: 5. CDR3 sequence (DNA): TGTGCCAGCAGCGTAGATGGACTAGCGGGACGGGAGCAGTACTTC. Its protein product is CASSVDGLAGREQYF.

A few counts support this clone. Distinct nucleotide sequences in the sample also encode this CDR3. CDR3 loop: CASSVGGKSNQPQHF. As DNA, the CDR3 is TGTGCCAGCAGCGTAGGAGGTAAAAGCAATCAGCCCCAGCATTTT. The J gene is TRBJ1-5, the V gene TRBV9, with unresolved D. With 0 bases removed from V and 1 base from J, the gap between germline ends came to 8 bases. The CDR3 sequence is 15 residues long. The germline gives CDR1 SGDLS, CDR2 YYNGEE.

This clone was recorded once. J is TRBJ2-7 and V is TRBV11-2; 9 positions agree with TRBD1. The J segment lost 6 bases and the V segment lost 4 bases, leaving 10 bases of the junction unmatched. CDR1 is SGHAT and CDR2 is FQNNGV in the germline V gene. The CDR3 totals 15 residues. In nucleotides, the CDR3 is TGTGCCAGCAGCTGGGACAGGGAATGGAAGCCCGAGCAGTACTTC. The encoded protein is CASSWDREWKPEQYF.

Remarks on this clone: Different DNA sequences within this sample yield the same CDR3. The V call is TRBV29-1, the J call TRBJ2-5; 8 bases are shared with TRBD2. The tail of the sequence fits TRBJ2-7 better, so the J call may be wrong. This CDR3 spans 13 amino acids. CDR1 is SQVTM and CDR2 is ANQGSEA in the germline V gene. CDR3: CSVSGGSSYEQYF. Here the CDR3 DNA reads TGCAGCGTGTCGGGAGGGAGCTCCTACGAGCAGTACTTC.

The gene calls are TRBV11-3 and TRBJ2-1, with D unresolved. Looked up from germline, CDR1 is SGHNT and CDR2 is YENEEA. The ends were cut back, 1 base at V and 6 bases at J, with 7 bases in the middle. This CDR3 region has 13 residues. Here the CDR3 reads CASSLGQLNEQFF. CDR3 bases: TGTGCCAGCAGCTTAGGTCAGCTCAATGAGCAGTTCTTC. The variable domain in full, completed from reference TRBV11-3 and TRBJ2-1, reads EAGVVQSPRYKIIEKKQPVAFWCNPISGHNTLYWYLQNLGQGPELLIRYENEEAVDDSQLPKDRFSAERLKGVDSTLKIQPAELGDSAVYLCASSLGQLNEQFFGPGTRLTVL.

This chain connects TRBV4-1 to TRBJ1-1; 9 bases agree with TRBD1. The germline V gene encodes CDR1 MGHRA and CDR2 YSYEKL. CDR3 length: 17 residues. V was clipped by 4 bases and J by 5 bases; unmatched bases: 14. The CDR3 bases are TGCGCCAGCAGCCCCCTCTTAGGTGCGACAGGGGGAACTGAAGCTTTCTTT. This codes for CASSPLLGATGGTEAFF.

The rearrangement links TRBV7-8 to TRBJ1-1; D call uncertain. Between the trimmed V and J ends, which lost 1 base and 4 bases, there was a span of 10 bases. Germline V gene lookup returns CDR1 SGHVS and CDR2 FQNEAQ. The CDR3 totals 14 residues. In nucleotides, the CDR3 is TGTGCCAGCAGCTTAGACGGGCTCGGCACTGAAGCTTTCTTT. Its translation is CASSLDGLGTEAFF.

The count of this clone is one. This rearrangement joins TRBV16 to TRBJ1-1; 7 bases align to TRBD1. Germline V gives CDR1 KGHSY, CDR2 FQNENV. CDR3 length: 15 residues. Losses at the gene ends were 4 bases for V and 0 bases for J; bases not matched to a gene: 5. CDR3 protein: CASSPEQGLNTEAFF. CDR3 DNA sequence: TGTGCCAGCAGCCCGGAACAGGGGCTGAACACTGAAGCTTTCTTT.

CDR3 in amino acids: CASSGRLAASTDTQYF. In nucleotides, the CDR3 is TGTGCCAGCAGCGGCCGACTAGCGGCTAGCACAGATACGCAGTATTTT. The chain joins TRBV7-9 to TRBJ2-3; 9 bases agree with TRBD2. Germline-derived CDR1 and CDR2 are SEHNR and FQNEAQ (reference sequence). The length of the CDR3 is 16 residues. Unmatched junction bases numbered 6, after V lost 5 bases and J lost 0 bases.

The rearrangement links TRBV27 to TRBJ2-1, with 11 nucleotides matching TRBD2. The CDR3 totals 19 residues. V gave up 2 bases and J gave up 0 bases; unmatched junction bases: 9. Germline V gene sequence: CDR1 MNHEY, CDR2 SMNVEV (reference sequence). The CDR3 sequence: CASSLLWTSGPSSYNEQFF. The CDR3 DNA is TGTGCCAGCAGTTTACTCTGGACTAGCGGGCCCAGCTCCTACAATGAGCAGTTCTTC.

This clone showed up just once. The V call is TRBV7-6, the J call TRBJ2-2, with 12 positions matching TRBD2. Germline lookup yields CDR1 SGHVS and CDR2 FNYEAQ. This CDR3 comprises 17 residues. V shed 5 bases and J 4 bases; nucleotides not matched to a gene: 8. CDR3 loop: CASSRRLAGEGTGELFF. CDR3 in DNA: TGTGCCAGCAGCCGAAGACTAGCGGGAGAGGGCACCGGGGAGCTGTTTTTT.

The CDR3 nucleotides read TGTGCCAGCACCGCCACGTGGGGGGCGATGAATCAGCCCCAGCATTTT. Translated: CASTATWGAMNQPQHF. The chain recombines TRBV27 with TRBJ1-5; possible D gene TRBD1, 6 bases. The CDR3 sequence is 16 residues long. The V end was cut by 7 bases, the J end by 4 bases, with 20 bases between. Germline V CDR1 and CDR2: MNHEY, SMNVEV (reference sequence).

The gene calls are TRBV30 and TRBJ1-1; D is perhaps TRBD1 (5 bases). Germline V gene sequence: CDR1 GTSNPN, CDR2 SVGIG (reference sequence). V gave up 3 bases and J gave up 10 bases, with 12 bases separating them. The CDR3 length is 11 residues. As DNA, the CDR3 is TGTGCCTGGAGGCGGGGGAGGGGAGCTTTCTTT. This translates into CAWRRGRGAFF.

On this clone: The same CDR3 can be traced to other DNA sequences in this sample. This chain connects TRBV9 to TRBJ1-5; no firm D call. Trimming cost V 2 bases and J 1 base, with 7 bases left between them. The germline gives CDR1 SGDLS, CDR2 YYNGEE. The CDR3 totals 14 residues. CDR3 amino acids: CASSVGESNQPQHF. In nucleotides, the CDR3 is TGTGCCAGCAGCGTCGGGGAAAGCAATCAGCCCCAGCATTTT.

The chain recombines TRBV7-8 with TRBJ1-5; D perhaps matches TRBD1 (5 bases). The germline V gene has CDR1 SGHVS and CDR2 FQNEAQ. The ends were cut back, 5 bases at V and 7 bases at J, with 18 bases in the middle. The CDR3 has 15 residues. The CDR3 nucleotides read TGTGCCAGCAGCGGGGGACCTCCCGGGGGGCAGCCCCAGCATTTT. This gives the protein CASSGGPPGGQPQHF. The variable domain in full, completed from reference TRBV7-8 and TRBJ1-5, reads GAGVSQSPRYKVAKRGQDVALRCDPISGHVSLFWYQQALGQGPEFLTYFQNEAQLDKSGLPSDRFFAERPEGSVSTLKIQRTQQEDSAVYLCASSGGPPGGQPQHFGDGTRLSIL.

Only one count was recorded for this clone. The chain employs TRBV29-1 and TRBJ2-1, with 15 nucleotides matching TRBD2. This CDR3 region has 17 residues. Looked up from germline, CDR1 is SQVTM and CDR2 is ANQGSEA. Germline trimming cut 7 bases from V and 10 bases from J; bases unmatched to any gene: 17. The CDR3 loop reads CSALTWTSGRAMWEQFF. CDR3 nucleotide sequence: TGCAGCGCTCTCACTTGGACTAGCGGGAGGGCCATGTGGGAGCAGTTCTTC.

This clone was detected only once. This rearrangement joins TRBV5-1 to TRBJ1-4; D not resolved. The CDR3 is 15 amino acids. CDR1 is SGHRS and CDR2 is YFSETQ in the germline V gene. The germline V and J ends were trimmed by 5 bases and 6 bases, with 17 bases remaining between them. The CDR3 DNA is TGCGCCAGCAGTTCGATGCCGGGAGCCTATGAAAAACTGTTTTTT. Residues: CASSSMPGAYEKLFF. Drawing the rest from reference TRBV5-1 and TRBJ1-4, the complete variable domain is KAGVTQTPRYLIKTRGQQVTLSCSPISGHRSVSWYQQTPGQGLQFLFEYFSETQRNKGNFPGRFSGRQFSNSRSEMNVSTLELGDSALYLCASSSMPGAYEKLFFGSGTQLSVL.

About this clone: Distinct nucleotide sequences in the sample also encode this CDR3. The chain combines TRBV5-4 with TRBJ1-2; D possibly corresponds to TRBD1 (5 bases). CDR3 length equals 17 residues. In germline, CDR1 is SGHNT, CDR2 YYREEE (reference sequence). Trimming pared 0 bases from V and 2 bases from J, leaving 17 bases between. In nucleotides, the CDR3 is TGTGCCAGCAGCTTGGGGGGACTTATAGGGGCGAACTATGGCTACACCTTC. Amino acids: CASSLGGLIGANYGYTF.

The chain recombines TRBV5-6 with TRBJ2-1, with a possible D match to TRBD1 (5 bases). V gave up 8 bases and J gave up 4 bases, with 10 bases separating them. The CDR3 contains 12 residues. CDR1 SGHDT and CDR2 YYEEEE come from the germline V gene. The CDR3 loop reads CASMTEYNEQFF. For the CDR3, the DNA is TGTGCCAGTATGACAGAATACAATGAGCAGTTCTTC.

This clone occurred once. The chain couples TRBV28 to TRBJ2-7; 8 bases fit TRBD1. Germline lookup yields CDR1 MDHEN and CDR2 SYDVKM. This CDR3 is built from 15 residues. V shed 4 bases, J shed 5 bases, and the junction held 10 bases outside the gene matches. The CDR3 loop reads CASSSPGGTGDEQYF. In DNA, the CDR3 is TGTGCCAGCAGTTCCCCCGGCGGGACAGGCGACGAGCAGTACTTC.

V gene TRBV2 combines with J gene TRBJ2-5; TRBD1 might be the D (5 bases). The J call may be incorrect, as the DNA end agrees better with TRBJ2-7. CDR3 length: 16 residues. The germline gives CDR1 SNHLY, CDR2 FYNNEI. The CDR3 bases are TGTGCCAGCAGTGGGACAACAGACGACCTCTCCTACGAGCAGTACTTC. Its protein is CASSGTTDDLSYEQYF.

The CDR3 DNA reads as TGTGCCAGTGACGGGGGTTCGAGGACAGATACGCAGTATTTT. This translates into CASDGGSRTDTQYF. The chain uses TRBV7-8 and TRBJ2-3; TRBD2 might be the D (6 bases). The V and J ends lost 9 bases and 3 bases respectively, with 16 bases between them. Germline V CDR1 and CDR2: SGHVS, FQNEAQ. CDR3 length equals 14 residues.

This chain uses TRBV2 with TRBJ2-2; D call uncertain. Between the trimmed V and J ends, which lost 4 bases and 6 bases, there was a span of 6 bases. The CDR3 covers 12 residues. Germline values: CDR1 SNHLY, CDR2 FYNNEI. CDR3 in amino acids: CASSGAAGELFF. CDR3 nucleotides: TGTGCCAGCAGTGGGGCGGCCGGGGAGCTGTTTTTT.

J is TRBJ2-5 and V is TRBV14; 7 bases fit TRBD2. Germline trimming cut 0 bases from V and 4 bases from J; bases unmatched to any gene: 11. This CDR3 region has 17 residues. Germline CDR1 and CDR2: SGHDN and FVKESK. The CDR3 reads CASSQEVAGGPRETQYF. In DNA form, the CDR3 reads TGTGCCAGCAGCCAAGAAGTAGCGGGCGGGCCAAGAGAGACCCAGTACTTC.

V and J are TRBV7-9 and TRBJ2-5; weak D call: TRBD1 (5 bases). This CDR3 comprises 15 residues. The germline V and J ends were trimmed by 3 bases and 5 bases, with 16 bases remaining between them. The V gene's germline CDR1 is SEHNR and CDR2 FQNEAQ (reference sequence). The CDR3 sequence: CASSFVQGWVETQYF. DNA of the CDR3: TGTGCCAGCAGCTTCGTTCAGGGATGGGTGGAGACCCAGTACTTC.

This clone has just a few counts. V is TRBV15 and J is TRBJ1-5; the D gene is possibly TRBD1 (5 bases). CDR3 size: 16 residues. V was clipped by 1 base and J by 3 bases, with 13 bases between them. Germline V lookup: CDR1 LNHNV, CDR2 YYDKDF (reference sequence). The CDR3 here is CATSRASSGTNQPQHF. DNA for the CDR3: TGTGCCACCAGCAGAGCATCCTCCGGGACCAATCAGCCCCAGCATTTT.

This chain connects TRBV19 to TRBJ2-7, with D tentatively TRBD1 (6 bases). The CDR3 contains 15 residues. The V and J ends lost 5 bases and 6 bases respectively, with 20 bases between them. CDR1 is LNHDA, CDR2 SQIVND, per germline (reference sequence). CDR3 amino acids: CASSDRQDGNSEQYF. CDR3 DNA sequence: TGTGCCAGTAGTGACCGACAGGACGGGAATTCCGAGCAGTACTTC. Variable domain in full (rest from reference TRBV19 and TRBJ2-7): DGGITQSPKYLFRKEGQNVTLSCEQNLNHDAMYWYRQDPGQGLRLIYYSQIVNDFQKGDIAEGYSVSREKKESFPLTVTSAQKNPTAFYLCASSDRQDGNSEQYFGPGTRLTVT.

J is TRBJ2-3 and V is TRBV30; D remains ambiguous. The CDR3 runs to 14 residues. The germline CDR1 and CDR2 sequences are GTSNPN and SVGIG (reference sequence). V lost 5 bases to trimming and J lost 4 bases, with 16 bases between them. As DNA, the CDR3 is TGTGCCTGGGCCCCGATAGCTAAGGCAGATACGCAGTATTTT. It translates to CAWAPIAKADTQYF.

V is TRBV7-2 and J is TRBJ2-7; the match to TRBD2 covers 7 bases. Germline V gives CDR1 SGHTA, CDR2 FQGNSA. This CDR3 has 16 amino acids. J lost 0 bases, V lost 1 base, and 6 bases had no gene match. CDR3 DNA: TGTGCCAGCAGCTTAGTTACCGGCGGGAGCTCCTACGAGCAGTACTTC. This sequence encodes CASSLVTGGSSYEQYF.

This chain uses TRBV29-1 with TRBJ2-1; D tentatively fits TRBD1 or TRBD2 (6 bases each). In germline, CDR1 is SQVTM, CDR2 ANQGSEA. CDR3 size: 14 residues. The V gene lost 1 base and the J gene lost 4 bases, with 11 bases spanning the gap. The CDR3 region is CSVEAEGGYNEQFF. DNA of the CDR3: TGCAGCGTTGAAGCAGAAGGGGGGTACAATGAGCAGTTCTTC.